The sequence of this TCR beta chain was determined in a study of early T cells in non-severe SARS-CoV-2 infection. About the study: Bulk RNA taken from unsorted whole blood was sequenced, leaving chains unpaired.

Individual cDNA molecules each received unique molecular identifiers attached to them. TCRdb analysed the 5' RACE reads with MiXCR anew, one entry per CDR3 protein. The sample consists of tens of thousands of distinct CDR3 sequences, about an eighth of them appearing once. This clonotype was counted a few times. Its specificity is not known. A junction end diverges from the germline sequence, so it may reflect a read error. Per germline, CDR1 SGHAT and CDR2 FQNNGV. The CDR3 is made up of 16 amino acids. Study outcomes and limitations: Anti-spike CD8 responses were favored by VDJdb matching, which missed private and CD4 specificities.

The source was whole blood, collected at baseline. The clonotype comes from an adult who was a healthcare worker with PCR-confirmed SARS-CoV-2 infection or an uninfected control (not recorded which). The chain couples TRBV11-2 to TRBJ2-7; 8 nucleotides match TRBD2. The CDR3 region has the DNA TGTGCCAGCAGCACCATGACAACTAGCGGACTTTACGGGCAGTACTTC. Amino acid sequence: CASSTMTTSGLYGQYF.